The clone carrying this T cell receptor beta chain was counted a few times. Its specificity is unknown. After removal of 0 bases from V and 6 bases from J, the junction contained 5 bases not matched to a gene. The CDR3 has 15 residues. Germline V gene lookup returns CDR1 KGHSH and CDR2 LQKENI. These data belong to a study of T cell repertoires in cytomegalovirus infection. Study as a whole: Epitope selection comprised recently identified HLA-C-restricted CMV epitopes and well-studied HLA-B-restricted CMV epitopes. A matching HLA type, together with CMV infection, was signaled by public TCR beta signatures. Findings and caveats of the study: It was HLA-C-restricted CMV-specific TCR beta clonotypes that dominated the response ex vivo. Cumulative frequency (of public TCR beta family members) identified carriers of CMV plus the relevant HLA.

TCRdb re-analysed the reads in MiXCR, keeping a single row per CDR3 protein. The sample contains approximately 910,000 distinct CDR3 sequences, around 29% of which appear only once. This TCR was recovered from a human donor in good health (CMV status not recorded). Some clones in this sample may be carry-over from other donors' samples. Here the sequenced sample was cultured CD8+ T cells from PBMCs, taken from culture after CMV antigen stimulation. The V and J genes are TRBV18 and TRBJ1-2, with 9 bases that match TRBD1. The CDR3: CASSPPGQGTDGYTF. The CDR3 DNA follows: TGTGCCAGCTCACCACCGGGACAGGGTACGGATGGCTACACCTTC. Supplemented by reference TRBV18 and TRBJ1-2, the full variable domain reads NAGVMQNPRHLVRRRGQEARLRCSPMKGHSHVYWYRQLPEEGLKFMVYLQKENIIDESGMPKERFSAEFPKEGPSILRIQQVVRGDSAAYFCASSPPGQGTDGYTFGSGTRLTVV.